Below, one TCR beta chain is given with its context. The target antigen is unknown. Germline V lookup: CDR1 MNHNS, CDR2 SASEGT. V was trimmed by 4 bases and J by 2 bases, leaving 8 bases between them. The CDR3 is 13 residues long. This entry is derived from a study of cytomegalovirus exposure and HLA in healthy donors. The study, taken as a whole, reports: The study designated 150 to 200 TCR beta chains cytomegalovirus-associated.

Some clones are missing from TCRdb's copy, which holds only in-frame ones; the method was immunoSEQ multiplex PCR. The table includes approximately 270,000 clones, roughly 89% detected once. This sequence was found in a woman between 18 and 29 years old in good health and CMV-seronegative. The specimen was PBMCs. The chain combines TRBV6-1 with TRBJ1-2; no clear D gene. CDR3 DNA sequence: TGTGCCAGCAGTGGACGGGAAAACTATGGCTACACCTTC. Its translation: CASSGRENYGYTF.